The TCR beta chain under discussion was sequenced for a study of blood T cell repertoires in COVID-19. Study background: The United States, Italy and Spain supplied acute and convalescent COVID-19 samples. Sources were T cells, B-cell-depleted T cells, or PBMCs; the material itself was cDNA or gDNA.

How the authors handled the data: Amplification with reference gene primers provided the estimates of nucleated cell counts. Here immunoSEQ multiplex PCR was the method, and the copy in TCRdb shows in-frame clones only, minus some. The V and J calls and clone size come from that table; D and trimming were worked out from the DNA. The repertoire includes around 300,000 clones, under 90% of them detected once, and roughly 2.2% sits in the top ten. This CDR3 comprises 14 residues. Trimming took 1 base from V and 6 from J; bases not matched to a gene: 6. CDR1 is SGHRS and CDR2 is YFSETQ in the germline V gene.

This TCR was recovered from a man in his forties or fifties with acute or convalescent COVID-19. V and J are TRBV5-1 and TRBJ1-2, with 7 bases fitting TRBD1. Material: peripheral blood. CDR3: CASSLFDRADGYTF. For the CDR3, the DNA is TGCGCCAGCAGCTTGTTCGACAGGGCCGATGGCTACACCTTC. The full variable domain, its missing parts supplied by reference TRBV5-1 and TRBJ1-2, is KAGVTQTPRYLIKTRGQQVTLSCSPISGHRSVSWYQQTPGQGLQFLFEYFSETQRNKGNFPGRFSGRQFSNSRSEMNVSTLELGDSALYLCASSLFDRADGYTFGSGTRLTVV.